The following is a T cell receptor (beta chain) sequence with its context. Its antigen is not known. This specimen comes from a study of siplizumab effects on memory and regulatory T cells. General observations from the study: Relative to controls at 26.9%, mappable alloreactive CD4+ clones exhibited a mean Treg-derived proportion of around 69% with siplizumab. Whether the proliferating Tregs (from siplizumab cultures) were suppressive was not confirmed. Naive T cells looked more diverse than memory cells and looked like major alloresponse contributors.

Germline V gives CDR1 GTSNPN, CDR2 SVGIG (reference sequence). The germline V and J ends were trimmed by 5 bases and 4 bases, with 6 bases remaining between them. This CDR3 has 11 residues. Sequencing used immunoSEQ multiplex PCR; TCRdb keeps in-frame clones, though not all of them. The data show approximately 98,000 clones, with just under 95% seen just once and approximately 1.5% held by the top ten. This chain joins TRBV30 and TRBJ2-1; D ambiguous. Material: non-Treg CD4+ T cells sorted from blood. The sequence derives from a human donor in good health. The CDR3 DNA follows: TGTGCCTGGGGCGCATACAATGAGCAGTTCTTC. The encoded protein is CAWGAYNEQFF. The entire variable domain, with the rest obtained from reference TRBV30 and TRBJ2-1, is as follows: SQTIHQWPATLVQPVGSPLSLECTVEGTSNPNLYWYRQAAGRGLQLLFYSVGIGQISSEVPQNLSASRPQDRQFILSSKKLLLSDSGFYLCAWGAYNEQFFGPGTRLTVL.